One and the same sample provided the 32 T cell receptor beta chains below, sequenced in a study of cytomegalovirus exposure and HLA in healthy donors. In the PCR, 60 Vbeta and 13 Jbeta primers were used. Here immunoSEQ multiplex PCR was the method, and the copy in TCRdb shows in-frame clones only, minus some. The sample records 60,000 to 70,000 clones, about four fifths being singletons. The sample comprised PBMCs. These TCRs come from a woman in her 30s in good health and CMV-seronegative.

The DNA for the CDR3 is TGTGCCAGCAGCCTAGACAGGAGTCCTACTAACTATGGCTACACCTTC. It codes for CASSLDRSPTNYGYTF. The V gene is TRBV28, the J gene TRBJ1-2; tentative D call: TRBD1 (6 bases). Germline V gives CDR1 MDHEN, CDR2 SYDVKM. The CDR3 runs 16 residues. The V end lost 6 bases, the J end lost 0 bases, and 17 bases lay between the germline ends.

This clone has a handful of counts. The V and J genes are TRBV5-5 and TRBJ1-1, with D maybe TRBD1 (5 bases). The CDR3 is 14 amino acids. Trimming pared 0 bases from V and 3 bases from J, leaving 9 bases between. Germline V gene sequence: CDR1 SGHKS, CDR2 YYEKEE (reference sequence). In DNA form, the CDR3 reads TGTGCCAGCAGCTTGGTTCCGGGGGACACTGAAGCTTTCTTT. It is translated as CASSLVPGDTEAFF.

The rearrangement joins TRBV9 to TRBJ2-3, with a weak D call TRBD2 (6 bases). From germline, CDR1 is SGDLS and CDR2 YYNGEE. This CDR3 region has 15 residues. Trimming left V 1 base short and J 1 base short, with 10 bases between. This CDR3 reads CASSVIGGGTDTQYF. DNA for the CDR3: TGTGCCAGCAGCGTAATCGGCGGGGGCACAGATACGCAGTATTTT.

This clone was counted a single time. The rearrangement uses TRBV9 and TRBJ2-3, with TRBD2 matching 7 bases. The CDR3 runs to 15 residues. V shed 1 base, J shed 5 bases, and the junction held 7 bases outside the gene matches. CDR1 SGDLS and CDR2 YYNGEE come from the germline V gene. The CDR3 sequence is CASSVNAGEQDTQYF. CDR3 nucleotide sequence: TGTGCCAGCAGCGTAAATGCGGGAGAACAAGATACGCAGTATTTT.

The J gene is TRBJ2-2, the V gene TRBV10-3; 11 bases line up with TRBD2. The CDR3 has 15 amino acids. The J segment lost 2 bases and the V segment lost 7 bases, leaving 3 bases of the junction unmatched. Germline CDR1 and CDR2: ENHRY and SYGVKD. CDR3 bases: TGTGCCATCAAGGGACTAGCGGTCAACACCGGGGAGCTGTTTTTT. Its protein is CAIKGLAVNTGELFF.

The gene calls are TRBV27 and TRBJ1-5; 7 bases align to TRBD1. Losses at the gene ends were 6 bases for V and 6 bases for J; bases not matched to a gene: 5. Germline assignment: CDR1 MNHEY and CDR2 SMNVEV (reference sequence). This CDR3 region has 13 residues. The CDR3 sequence is CASRQGPGQPQHF. The CDR3 DNA follows: TGTGCCAGCAGACAGGGGCCGGGTCAGCCCCAGCATTTT.

Comments on this clone: A junction boundary mismatches the germline segment, possibly from a read error. The identical CDR3 is also encoded by other nucleotide sequences in the sample. V usage is TRBV7-7 and J usage is TRBJ1-5; TRBD1 is a possible D gene (6 bases). The CDR3 consists of 13 residues. Germline CDR1 and CDR2: SSHAT and FNYEAQ (reference sequence). In nucleotides, the CDR3 is TGTGCTAGCAGCTTAGACAGGAATCAGCCCCAGCATTTT. As protein: CASSLDRNQPQHF.

The chain links TRBV29-1 to TRBJ1-2; possible D gene TRBD1, 5 bases. The CDR3 loop spans 16 amino acids. Deletions cut 5 bases from V and 2 bases from J, with 21 bases between. The germline CDR1 and CDR2 sequences are SQVTM and ANQGSEA. The CDR3: CSVTGPSAGQNYGYTF. The CDR3 nucleotides read TGCAGCGTTACGGGCCCGTCGGCAGGGCAGAACTATGGCTACACCTTC.

The gene calls are TRBV9 and TRBJ2-3; weak D call: TRBD2 (6 bases). The CDR3 covers 17 residues. The germline V gene encodes CDR1 SGDLS and CDR2 YYNGEE. Trimming removed 1 base from V and 0 bases from J, with 15 bases in between. The CDR3 DNA is TGTGCCAGCAGCGTATACGGGACTCCTACTAGCACAGATACGCAGTATTTT. Translated, it gives CASSVYGTPTSTDTQYF.

The chain couples TRBV15 to TRBJ1-1; D unclear. V gave up 3 bases and J gave up 1 base, with 9 bases separating them. The CDR3 length is 14 residues. Germline V gives CDR1 LNHNV, CDR2 YYDKDF (reference sequence). The CDR3 sequence: CATSSVSENTEAFF. In DNA form, the CDR3 reads TGTGCCACCAGCAGTGTTAGTGAGAACACTGAAGCTTTCTTT.

In this sample, this clone turned up a few times. The rearrangement uses TRBV6-1 and TRBJ2-7, with 10 bases aligning to TRBD1. Germline V gives CDR1 MNHNS, CDR2 SASEGT. The trim removed 4 bases at V and 2 bases at J, leaving 8 bases unmatched. This CDR3 is 16 amino acids long. The CDR3 DNA reads TGTGCCAGCAGTGCCGAACCGGGACAGGGGCCCTACGAGCAGTACTTC. The encoded protein is CASSAEPGQGPYEQYF.

Here the CDR3 DNA reads TGTGCCTGGAGTGGGGGAGGGTGGGCCTATGGCTACACCTTC. As protein: CAWSGGGWAYGYTF. This chain joins TRBV30 and TRBJ1-2; D is undetermined. CDR3 length: 14 amino acids. Germline CDR1 and CDR2: GTSNPN and SVGIG (reference sequence). Trimming removed 1 base from V and 4 bases from J, with 13 bases in between.

This chain connects TRBV28 to TRBJ1-4, with 7 bases that match TRBD1. CDR3 length: 15 residues. CDR1 and CDR2 (germline): MDHEN, SYDVKM. Trimming at V came to 7 bases and at J to 0 bases, leaving 5 bases not matched to a gene. The CDR3 sequence: CASTSGTATNEKLFF. The DNA of the CDR3 is TGTGCCAGCACATCCGGGACAGCAACTAATGAAAAACTGTTTTTT.

This sequence joins TRBV14 and TRBJ1-1; 8 nucleotides align to TRBD1. With V trimmed by 4 bases and J by 3 bases, 1 base remained unmatched. The germline gives CDR1 SGHDN, CDR2 FVKESK. CDR3 size: 13 residues. The CDR3 DNA sequence: TGTGCCAGCAGCCTACAGGGGGACACTGAAGCTTTCTTT. This sequence encodes CASSLQGDTEAFF. Supplemented by reference TRBV14 and TRBJ1-1, the full variable domain reads EAGVTQFPSHSVIEKGQTVTLRCDPISGHDNLYWYRRVMGKEIKFLLHFVKESKQDESGMPNNRFLAERTGGTYSTLKVQPAELEDSGVYFCASSLQGDTEAFFGQGTRLTVV.

This clone was seen more than once but under ten times. The J gene is TRBJ2-7, the V gene TRBV6-1; D might be TRBD2 (5 bases). Per the germline V gene, CDR1 is MNHNS and CDR2 is SASEGT. Deletions cut 3 bases from V and 3 bases from J, with 18 bases between. The length of the CDR3 is 16 residues. CDR3 nucleotides: TGTGCCAGCAGTGACGAGGGTGGGGTTGTTTTCTACGAGCAGTACTTC. Translation gives CASSDEGGVVFYEQYF.

The J gene is TRBJ2-7, the V gene TRBV27, with TRBD1 matching over 7 bases. With V trimmed by 4 bases and J by 4 bases, 4 bases remained unmatched. Looked up from germline, CDR1 is MNHEY and CDR2 is SMNVEV (reference sequence). The CDR3 is 13 amino acids. CDR3 bases: TGTGCCAGCAGTTGGGGACAGCATTACGAGCAGTACTTC. Its protein product is CASSWGQHYEQYF.

The chain combines TRBV19 with TRBJ1-1, with D hard to call. CDR1 is LNHDA, CDR2 SQIVND, per germline (reference sequence). The CDR3 is made up of 13 amino acids. V shed 8 bases and J shed 2 bases, with 12 bases lying between them. The CDR3 protein is CASSPTTNTEAFF. CDR3 nucleotides: TGTGCCAGTTCCCCGACTACTAACACTGAAGCTTTCTTT. The whole variable domain, remainder taken from reference TRBV19 and TRBJ1-1, is DGGITQSPKYLFRKEGQNVTLSCEQNLNHDAMYWYRQDPGQGLRLIYYSQIVNDFQKGDIAEGYSVSREKKESFPLTVTSAQKNPTAFYLCASSPTTNTEAFFGQGTRLTVV.

This sequence joins TRBV5-4 and TRBJ2-5; 8 bases map to TRBD2. The germline CDR1 and CDR2 sequences are SGHNT and YYREEE (reference sequence). This CDR3 comprises 16 residues. J lost 1 base, V lost 3 bases, and 8 bases had no gene match. DNA of the CDR3: TGTGCCAGCAGCTCTTTGGGAGCGGGAGTCCAAGAGACCCAGTACTTC. It encodes CASSSLGAGVQETQYF. Complete variable domain (other parts from reference TRBV5-4 and TRBJ2-5): ETGVTQSPTHLIKTRGQQVTLRCSSQSGHNTVSWYQQALGQGPQFIFQYYREEENGRGNFPPRFSGLQFPNYSSELNVNALELDDSALYLCASSSLGAGVQETQYFGPGTRLLVL.

This rearrangement joins TRBV18 to TRBJ2-7; tentative D call: TRBD1 (6 bases). The germline CDR1 and CDR2 sequences are KGHSH and LQKENI. V was cut by 0 bases and J by 8 bases, with 11 bases left in between. The CDR3 runs 13 residues. The CDR3 DNA reads as TGTGCCAGCTCACCACCCCCAGGGGTTCAGCAGTACTTC. Protein product: CASSPPPGVQQYF. Full variable domain (rest looked up from reference TRBV18 and TRBJ2-7): NAGVMQNPRHLVRRRGQEARLRCSPMKGHSHVYWYRQLPEEGLKFMVYLQKENIIDESGMPKERFSAEFPKEGPSILRIQQVVRGDSAAYFCASSPPPGVQQYFGPGTRLTVT.

V and J are TRBV4-2 and TRBJ1-2; D is unresolved. This CDR3 has 15 residues. CDR1 LGHNA and CDR2 YNFKEQ come from the germline V gene. V was shortened by 0 bases and J by 2 bases, with 10 bases between the two germline ends. CDR3 in amino acids: CASSQDLGGNYGYTF. CDR3 coding DNA: TGTGCCAGCAGCCAAGATCTAGGAGGGAACTATGGCTACACCTTC.

The chain links TRBV6-1 to TRBJ1-1; possibly TRBD1 for D (6 bases). Germline lookup yields CDR1 MNHNS and CDR2 SASEGT. V shed 2 bases and J shed 4 bases, with 11 bases lying between them. There are 14 residues in the CDR3. CDR3 amino acids: CASSEWGQGTEAFF. CDR3 bases: TGTGCCAGCAGTGAATGGGGGCAAGGCACTGAAGCTTTCTTT.

As DNA, the CDR3 is TGTGCCAGCAGTCTGTTGGGGGGAAGCAATCAGCCCCAGCATTTT. Its protein product is CASSLLGGSNQPQHF. This chain connects TRBV28 to TRBJ1-5; a possible D gene is TRBD1 (5 bases). The CDR3 sequence is 15 residues long. Germline lookup yields CDR1 MDHEN and CDR2 SYDVKM. The germline V and J ends were trimmed by 5 bases and 1 base, with 12 bases remaining between them.

The chain links TRBV7-9 to TRBJ1-1; D gene unclear. Germline V lookup: CDR1 SEHNR, CDR2 FQNEAQ (reference sequence). V lost 1 base and J lost 3, with 6 bases in between. The CDR3 extends over 13 amino acids. The CDR3 spells CASSLGPYTEAFF. Written as DNA, the CDR3 is TGTGCCAGCAGCTTAGGTCCCTACACTGAAGCTTTCTTT.

This chain uses TRBV30 with TRBJ1-6; TRBD1 is a possible D gene (6 bases). There are 16 residues in the CDR3. CDR1 GTSNPN and CDR2 SVGIG come from the germline V gene (reference sequence). V was trimmed by 4 bases and J by 3 bases, leaving 16 bases between them. Written as DNA, the CDR3 is TGTGCCTGGAAAAAGGGGGGGATCGACTATAATTCACCCCTCCACTTT. It is translated as CAWKKGGIDYNSPLHF.

This clone was counted a single time. CDR3 residues: CASSRGQGTYEQYF. The DNA for the CDR3 is TGTGCCAGCAGTCGGGGACAGGGGACCTACGAGCAGTACTTC. The chain employs TRBV6-5 and TRBJ2-7, with 10 nucleotides matching TRBD1. V was clipped by 5 bases and J by 2 bases; unmatched bases: 3. The CDR3 has 14 amino acids. Germline V lookup: CDR1 MNHEY, CDR2 SVGAGI.

This chain uses TRBV2 with TRBJ1-5; 9 bases are shared with TRBD1. The CDR3 extends over 14 amino acids. Germline CDR1 reads SNHLY; CDR2 reads FYNNEI. After removal of 8 bases from V and 6 bases from J, the junction contained 8 bases not matched to a gene. The CDR3 DNA reads as TGTGCCAGCTCGGCCACAGGGGGCAGTCAGCCCCAGCATTTT. Its protein product is CASSATGGSQPQHF.

The V gene is TRBV29-1, the J gene TRBJ2-1; D gene uncertain. CDR3 size: 12 residues. Germline V gene data show CDR1 as SQVTM and CDR2 as ANQGSEA. V was clipped by 5 bases and J by 8 bases, with 13 bases between them. The CDR3 spells CSVSTVSHEQFF. CDR3 nucleotide sequence: TGCAGCGTTTCAACAGTGTCCCATGAGCAGTTCTTC.

This clone showed up just a few times. For the CDR3, the DNA is TGCGCCAGCAGCTTGGGCGACTTACCGAACACTGAAGCTTTCTTT. Translated: CASSLGDLPNTEAFF. The rearrangement uses TRBV5-1 and TRBJ1-1; no firm D call. Trimming removed 0 bases at V and 1 base at J, with 10 bases between. CDR3 length: 15 amino acids. Germline-derived CDR1 and CDR2 are SGHRS and YFSETQ.

This clone has just a few counts. The V and J genes are TRBV6-5 and TRBJ2-1; 7 bases map to TRBD2. The CDR3 has 13 amino acids. Germline V lookup: CDR1 MNHEY, CDR2 SVGAGI. V was pared by 8 bases and J by 4 bases, with 5 bases of the junction left unmatched. CDR3: CASAGAGYNEQFF. As DNA, the CDR3 is TGTGCCAGCGCCGGAGCGGGGTACAATGAGCAGTTCTTC.

This rearrangement joins TRBV30 to TRBJ2-3; D perhaps matches TRBD2 (5 bases). The CDR3 has 14 residues. The germline CDR1 and CDR2 sequences are GTSNPN and SVGIG (reference sequence). As DNA, the CDR3 is TGTGCTATCAGACGAAGCGGTAGCACAGATACGCAGTATTTT. Translation: CAIRRSGSTDTQYF.

Written as DNA, the CDR3 is TGTGCCTGGACTAGCGGGGGGGGGTACAATGAGCAGTTCTTC. This sequence encodes CAWTSGGGYNEQFF. This chain connects TRBV30 to TRBJ2-1, with 12 bases lining up with TRBD2. V gave up 4 bases and J gave up 4 bases; unmatched junction bases: 2. Germline values: CDR1 GTSNPN, CDR2 SVGIG (reference sequence). The CDR3 is 14 amino acids.

The chain is built from TRBV7-9 and TRBJ2-3; 15 positions match TRBD2. CDR1 is SEHNR and CDR2 is FQNEAQ in the germline V gene (reference sequence). The J segment lost 4 bases and the V segment lost 4 bases, leaving 6 bases of the junction unmatched. This CDR3 is built from 17 residues. This CDR3 is CASSYGLAGGPADTQYF. The CDR3 DNA follows: TGTGCCAGCAGCTATGGACTAGCGGGGGGGCCAGCAGATACGCAGTATTTT. Drawing the rest from reference TRBV7-9 and TRBJ2-3, the complete variable domain is DTGVSQNPRHKITKRGQNVTFRCDPISEHNRLYWYRQTLGQGPEFLTYFQNEAQLEKSRLLSDRFSAERPKGSFSTLEIQRTEQGDSAMYLCASSYGLAGGPADTQYFGPGTRLTVL.